Below, 14 T cell receptor beta chains from the same sample are listed, as sequenced in a study of CD8+ T cells in alopecia areata. Extracted RNA was reverse transcribed, and the resulting cDNA served as sequencing template. Using immunoSEQ multiplex PCR, the repertoire was profiled, and TCRdb retains in-frame clones only, with some absent. Of some 150,000 clones in the sample, 65% to 75% are singletons; the top ten hold 11%. Sequenced material: CD8+ T cells sorted from blood, taken at week 0. The receptors here all came from a human donor with alopecia areata.

The V and J genes are TRBV10-3 and TRBJ2-2, with 8 bases aligning to TRBD1. Germline trimming cut 2 bases from V and 0 bases from J; bases unmatched to any gene: 2. Looked up from germline, CDR1 is ENHRY and CDR2 is SYGVKD. The CDR3 spans 16 residues. The CDR3 nucleotides are TGTGCCATCAGTGAGACAGGGGGAGCGAACACCGGGGAGCTGTTTTTT. Translating gives CAISETGGANTGELFF.

The chain combines TRBV19 with TRBJ2-6, with TRBD2 matching 8 bases. The length of the CDR3 is 18 residues. The germline CDR1 and CDR2 sequences are LNHDA and SQIVND (reference sequence). V dropped 7 bases and J dropped 1; count of bases not matched to a gene: 12. CDR3: CASTPTGGMWSGANVLTF. The CDR3 DNA is TGTGCCAGTACTCCGACGGGGGGGATGTGGTCTGGGGCCAACGTCCTGACTTTC. Combining the CDR3 with reference TRBV19 and TRBJ2-6 gives the whole variable domain DGGITQSPKYLFRKEGQNVTLSCEQNLNHDAMYWYRQDPGQGLRLIYYSQIVNDFQKGDIAEGYSVSREKKESFPLTVTSAQKNPTAFYLCASTPTGGMWSGANVLTFGAGSRLTVL.

This clone was detected once. J is TRBJ2-5 and V is TRBV12-5; perhaps TRBD2 as D (6 bases). Germline CDR1 is LGHNT and CDR2 is FRNRAP. The CDR3 runs to 14 residues. Trimming cost V 5 bases and J 7 bases, with 17 bases left between them. Written as DNA, the CDR3 is TGTGCTAGTGGTCCTGCGGGACTGGTGGGGACCCAGTACTTC. Its protein is CASGPAGLVGTQYF.

The chain carries TRBV23-1 and TRBJ1-1, with a weak D call TRBD1 (5 bases). TRBV23-1 is an open reading frame whose function is uncertain. V gave up 2 bases and J gave up 10 bases, with 11 bases separating them. The CDR3 covers 12 residues. The CDR3 DNA reads as TGCGCCAGCAGTCAACGGGACCTCCGAGCTTTCTTT. This translates into CASSQRDLRAFF.

J is TRBJ2-7 and V is TRBV18; weak D call: TRBD1 (6 bases). This CDR3 is built from 14 residues. Trimming shortened V by 5 bases and J by 3 bases, and 14 bases separated the two germline ends. In germline, CDR1 is KGHSH, CDR2 LQKENI. For the CDR3, the DNA is TGTGCCAGCTCATGGACAGACCAAAGCTACGAGCAGTACTTC. As protein: CASSWTDQSYEQYF.

This chain joins TRBV5-6 and TRBJ2-7; TRBD1 might be the D (5 bases). V was pared by 0 bases and J by 4 bases, with 8 bases between. Germline-derived CDR1 and CDR2 are SGHDT and YYEEEE. This CDR3 comprises 13 residues. The DNA for the CDR3 is TGTGCCAGCAGCTTGGGCAGGGTTTACGAGCAGTACTTC. This encodes CASSLGRVYEQYF.

This clone was picked up one time. This sequence joins TRBV5-6 and TRBJ1-2; 7 bases are a match to TRBD1. Germline-derived CDR1 and CDR2 are SGHDT and YYEEEE. This CDR3 is built from 14 residues. The junction had 4 bases not matched to a gene; V was cut back by 4 bases and J by 1 base. The CDR3 sequence is CASSQGTVNYGYTF. CDR3 nucleotide sequence: TGTGCCAGCAGCCAAGGGACAGTTAACTATGGCTACACCTTC.

This clone appeared once. CDR3 protein: CASSPHRGFSPLHF. As DNA, the CDR3 is TGTGCCAGCAGCCCACACAGGGGGTTCTCACCCCTCCACTTT. The chain employs TRBV9 and TRBJ1-6, with 8 positions matching TRBD1. CDR1 is SGDLS, CDR2 YYNGEE, per germline. CDR3 size: 14 residues. V shed 4 bases, J shed 10 bases, and the junction held 7 bases outside the gene matches. The full variable domain, rest sourced from reference TRBV9 and TRBJ1-6, is DSGVTQTPKHLITATGQRVTLRCSPRSGDLSVYWYQQSLDQGLQFLIQYYNGEERAKGNILERFSAQQFPDLHSELNLSSLELGDSALYFCASSPHRGFSPLHFGNGTRLTVT.

This clone has a handful of counts. One end of the junction does not line up with germline, which may come from a read error. CDR3 bases: TGTGCTAGCAGCTTTAGCCTAGCGGGGGACAATGAGCAGTTCTTC. Its protein product is CASSFSLAGDNEQFF. V usage is TRBV7-7 and J usage is TRBJ2-1; 10 bases are a match to TRBD2. The CDR3 covers 15 residues. Germline CDR1 and CDR2: SSHAT and FNYEAQ (reference sequence).

The chain couples TRBV6-5 to TRBJ2-2; TRBD1 might be the D (6 bases). Per the germline V gene, CDR1 is MNHEY and CDR2 is SVGAGI. The CDR3 is 12 residues long. V was trimmed by 6 bases and J by 11 bases, leaving 13 bases between them. The CDR3 sequence is CASRDSRAELFF. The CDR3, as DNA: TGTGCCAGCAGGGACAGCCGCGCTGAGCTGTTTTTT.

CDR3: CASNFRTEPYEQYF. In nucleotides, the CDR3 is TGTGCCAGCAATTTCCGGACAGAGCCCTACGAGCAGTACTTC. This rearrangement joins TRBV6-1 to TRBJ2-7, with TRBD1 as a possible D gene (6 bases). V gave up 7 bases and J gave up 2 bases, with 15 bases separating them. The CDR3 runs 14 residues. Germline CDR1 is MNHNS and CDR2 is SASEGT.

The DNA of the CDR3 is TGTGCCAGCAGCGAGGGGCCCAGCGCCATAACCTACGAGCAGTACTTC. The encoded protein is CASSEGPSAITYEQYF. The chain is built from TRBV14 and TRBJ2-7; D assignment may be TRBD1 or TRBD2 (5 bases each). There are 16 residues in the CDR3. From germline, CDR1 is SGHDN and CDR2 FVKESK. V was pared by 5 bases and J by 2 bases, with 19 bases between. Variable domain in full (rest from reference TRBV14 and TRBJ2-7): EAGVTQFPSHSVIEKGQTVTLRCDPISGHDNLYWYRRVMGKEIKFLLHFVKESKQDESGMPNNRFLAERTGGTYSTLKVQPAELEDSGVYFCASSEGPSAITYEQYFGPGTRLTVT.

CDR3 region: CASSQGPYRVWPGELFF. CDR3 DNA: TGCGCCAGCAGCCAAGGGCCGTACAGGGTTTGGCCCGGGGAGCTGTTTTTT. The chain links TRBV4-1 to TRBJ2-2; a weak D match, TRBD1 (6 bases). Germline assignment: CDR1 MGHRA and CDR2 YSYEKL. V was cut by 1 base and J by 6 bases, with 18 bases left in between. This CDR3 comprises 17 residues.

The rearrangement links TRBV7-9 to TRBJ2-7, with D tentatively TRBD2 (5 bases). This CDR3 has 12 residues. Looked up from germline, CDR1 is SEHNR and CDR2 is FQNEAQ (reference sequence). With 5 bases removed from V and 3 bases from J, the gap between germline ends came to 8 bases. The CDR3 bases are TGTGCCAGCAGCCCCCGGGACTACGAGCAGTACTTC. Translating it yields CASSPRDYEQYF.